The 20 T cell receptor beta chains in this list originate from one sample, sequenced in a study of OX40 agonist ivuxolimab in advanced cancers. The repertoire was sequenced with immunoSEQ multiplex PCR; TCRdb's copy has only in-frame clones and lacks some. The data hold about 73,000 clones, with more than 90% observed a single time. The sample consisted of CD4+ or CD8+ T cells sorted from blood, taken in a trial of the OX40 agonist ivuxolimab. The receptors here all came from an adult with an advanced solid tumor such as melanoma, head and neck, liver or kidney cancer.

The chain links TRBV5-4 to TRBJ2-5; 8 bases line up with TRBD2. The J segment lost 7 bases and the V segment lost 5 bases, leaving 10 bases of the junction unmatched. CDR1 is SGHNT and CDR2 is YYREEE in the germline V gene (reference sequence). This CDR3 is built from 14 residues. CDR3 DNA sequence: TGTGCCAGCAGTCCGGCCGGGGGGGTCAGGACCCAGTACTTC. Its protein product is CASSPAGGVRTQYF.

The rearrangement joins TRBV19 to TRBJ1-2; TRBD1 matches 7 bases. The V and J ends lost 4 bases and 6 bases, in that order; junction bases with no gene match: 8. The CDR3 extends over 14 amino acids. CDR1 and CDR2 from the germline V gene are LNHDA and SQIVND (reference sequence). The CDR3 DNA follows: TGTGCCAGTAGTACCGACAGGGTGAGAGATGGCTACACCTTC. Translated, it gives CASSTDRVRDGYTF.

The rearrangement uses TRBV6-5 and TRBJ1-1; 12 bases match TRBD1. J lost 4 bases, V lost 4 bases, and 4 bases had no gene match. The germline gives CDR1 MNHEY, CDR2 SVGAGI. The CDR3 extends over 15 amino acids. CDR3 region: CASSWGTGGPTEAFF. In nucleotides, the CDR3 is TGTGCCAGCAGTTGGGGGACAGGGGGCCCCACTGAAGCTTTCTTT.

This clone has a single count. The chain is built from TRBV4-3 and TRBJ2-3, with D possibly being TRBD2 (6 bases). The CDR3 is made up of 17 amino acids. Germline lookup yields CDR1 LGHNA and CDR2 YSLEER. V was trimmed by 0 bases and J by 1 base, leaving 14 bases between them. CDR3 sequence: CASSQDGQPSGTDTQYF. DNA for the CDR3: TGCGCCAGCAGCCAAGATGGCCAGCCTAGCGGCACAGATACGCAGTATTTT.

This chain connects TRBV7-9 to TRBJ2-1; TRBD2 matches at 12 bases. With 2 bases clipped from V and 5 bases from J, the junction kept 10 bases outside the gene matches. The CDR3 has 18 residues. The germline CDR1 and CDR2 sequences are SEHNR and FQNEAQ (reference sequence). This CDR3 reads CASSLWSSGGALDNEQFF. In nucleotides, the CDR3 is TGTGCCAGCAGCTTATGGTCTAGCGGGGGGGCCCTTGACAATGAGCAGTTCTTC.

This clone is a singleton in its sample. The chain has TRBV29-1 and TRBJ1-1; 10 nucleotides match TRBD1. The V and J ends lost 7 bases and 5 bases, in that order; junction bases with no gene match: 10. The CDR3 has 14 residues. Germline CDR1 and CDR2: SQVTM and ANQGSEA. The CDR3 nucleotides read TGCAGCGGTTCCGGGACAGGGGCCGCAACTGAAGCTTTCTTT. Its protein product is CSGSGTGAATEAFF.

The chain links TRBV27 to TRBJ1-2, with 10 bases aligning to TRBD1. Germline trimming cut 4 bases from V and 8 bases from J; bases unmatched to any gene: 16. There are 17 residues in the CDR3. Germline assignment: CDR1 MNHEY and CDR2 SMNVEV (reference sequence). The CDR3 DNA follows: TGTGCCAGCAGTTCAACGGAATGGGACAGGGGTTCCCGCGGCTACACCTTC. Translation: CASSSTEWDRGSRGYTF.

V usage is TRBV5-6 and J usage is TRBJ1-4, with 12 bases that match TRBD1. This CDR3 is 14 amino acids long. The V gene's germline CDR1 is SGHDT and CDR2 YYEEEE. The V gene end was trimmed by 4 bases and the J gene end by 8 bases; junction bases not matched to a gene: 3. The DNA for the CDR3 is TGTGCCAGCAGCCCCGGGACAGGGGGCGAAAAACTGTTTTTT. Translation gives CASSPGTGGEKLFF.

The CDR3: CASSPRDLLVEAFF. CDR3 nucleotides: TGTGCCAGCAGCCCACGGGACCTCCTGGTGGAAGCTTTCTTT. The chain links TRBV4-2 to TRBJ1-1; maybe TRBD1 (5 bases). This CDR3 region has 14 residues. V was shortened by 4 bases and J by 8 bases, with 17 bases between the two germline ends. Germline loops: CDR1 LGHNA, CDR2 YNFKEQ.

CDR3 sequence: CASRAEAGGLTDTQYF. CDR3 sequence (DNA): TGTGCCAGCAGGGCTGAGGCGGGGGGCTTGACAGATACGCAGTATTTT. V is TRBV5-4 and J is TRBJ2-3; 8 bases are a match to TRBD2. V dropped 5 bases and J dropped 3; count of bases not matched to a gene: 11. The CDR3 extends over 16 amino acids. The germline V gene has CDR1 SGHNT and CDR2 YYREEE (reference sequence).

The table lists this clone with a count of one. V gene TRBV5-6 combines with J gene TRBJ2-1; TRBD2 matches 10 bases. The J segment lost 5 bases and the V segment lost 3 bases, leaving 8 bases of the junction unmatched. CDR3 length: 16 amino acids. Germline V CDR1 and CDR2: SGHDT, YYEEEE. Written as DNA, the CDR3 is TGTGCCAGCAGCTATCAACGGACTAGCGGTCACAATGAGCAGTTCTTC. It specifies CASSYQRTSGHNEQFF.

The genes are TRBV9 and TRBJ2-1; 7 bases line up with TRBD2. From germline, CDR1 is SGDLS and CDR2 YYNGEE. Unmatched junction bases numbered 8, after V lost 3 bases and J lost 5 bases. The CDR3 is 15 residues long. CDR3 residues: CASSAPGGLNNEQFF. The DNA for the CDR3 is TGTGCCAGCAGCGCCCCGGGGGGTTTGAACAATGAGCAGTTCTTC.

CDR3 loop: CSVLGGKTGELFF. The DNA for the CDR3 is TGCAGCGTTCTAGGGGGTAAAACCGGGGAGCTGTTTTTT. The V call is TRBV29-1, the J call TRBJ2-2, with a weak D call TRBD1 (6 bases). This CDR3 comprises 13 residues. The germline CDR1 and CDR2 sequences are SQVTM and ANQGSEA. V lost 5 bases and J lost 5, with 12 bases in between.

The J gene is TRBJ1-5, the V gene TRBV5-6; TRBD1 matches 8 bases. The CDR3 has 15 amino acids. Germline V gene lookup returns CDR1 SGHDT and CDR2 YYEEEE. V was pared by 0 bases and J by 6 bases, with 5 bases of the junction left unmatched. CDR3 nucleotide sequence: TGTGCCAGCAGCTTGGGACCACAGGGGGGTCAGCCCCAGCATTTT. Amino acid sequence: CASSLGPQGGQPQHF.

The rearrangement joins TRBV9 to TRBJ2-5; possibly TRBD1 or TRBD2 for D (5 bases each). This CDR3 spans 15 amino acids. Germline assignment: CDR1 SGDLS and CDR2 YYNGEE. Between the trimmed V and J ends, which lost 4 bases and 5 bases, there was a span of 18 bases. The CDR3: CASSPRDGGGETQYF. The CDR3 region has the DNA TGTGCCAGCAGCCCTCGGGACGGTGGTGGGGAGACCCAGTACTTC.

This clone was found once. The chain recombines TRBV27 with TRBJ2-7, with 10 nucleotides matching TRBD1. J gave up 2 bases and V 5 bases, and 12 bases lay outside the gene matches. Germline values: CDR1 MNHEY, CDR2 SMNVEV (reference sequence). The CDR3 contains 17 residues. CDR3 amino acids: CASSDRPGDRGAYEQYF. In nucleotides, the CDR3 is TGTGCCAGCAGTGACCGACCCGGGGACAGGGGTGCCTACGAGCAGTACTTC.

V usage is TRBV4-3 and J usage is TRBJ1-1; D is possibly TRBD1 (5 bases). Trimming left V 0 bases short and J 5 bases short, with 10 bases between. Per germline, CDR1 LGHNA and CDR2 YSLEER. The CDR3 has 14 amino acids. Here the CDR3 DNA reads TGCGCCAGCAGCCAAGAGAGGGGAGGGACTGAAGCTTTCTTT. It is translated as CASSQERGGTEAFF.

CDR3 DNA: TGTGCCAGCAGTGAATGGGACAGTGACTCCTACGAGCAGTACTTC. It yields the protein CASSEWDSDSYEQYF. The chain recombines TRBV6-1 with TRBJ2-7; 7 bases are a match to TRBD1. Germline V CDR1 and CDR2: MNHNS, SASEGT. This CDR3 contains 15 residues. V lost 2 bases and J lost 0; bases outside the gene matches: 4.

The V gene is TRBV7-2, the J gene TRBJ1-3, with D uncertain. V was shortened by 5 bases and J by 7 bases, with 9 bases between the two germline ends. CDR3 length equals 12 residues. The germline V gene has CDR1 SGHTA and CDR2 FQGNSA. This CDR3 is CASSPRWNTIYF. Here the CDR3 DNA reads TGTGCCAGCAGCCCCAGGTGGAACACCATATATTTT. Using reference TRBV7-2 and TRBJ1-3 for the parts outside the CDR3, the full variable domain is GAGVSQSPSNKVTEKGKDVELRCDPISGHTALYWYRQSLGQGLEFLIYFQGNSAPDKSGLPSDRFSAERTGGSVSTLTIQRTQQEDSAVYLCASSPRWNTIYFGEGSWLTVV.

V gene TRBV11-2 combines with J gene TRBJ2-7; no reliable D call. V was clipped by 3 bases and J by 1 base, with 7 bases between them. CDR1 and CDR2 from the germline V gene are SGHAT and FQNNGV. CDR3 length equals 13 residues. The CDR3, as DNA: TGTGCCAGCAGCTTTTTAGTTTCCTACGAGCAGTACTTC. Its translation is CASSFLVSYEQYF.